This TCR beta chain was observed in a study of Ad26.COV2.S vaccination and SARS-CoV-2 variants. Looking at the study overall: In the COV1001 trial, the donor was in the Ad26.COV2.S arm. Findings and limits, study-wide: Total responses of T cells may have been underestimated by the analyses of TCR breadth and depth.

Assay: immunoSEQ multiplex PCR; the TCRdb copy retains only in-frame clones and omits some. The top ten hold around 4.5% of the sample, which has about 470,000 clones, less than 95% seen once. The treatment here: roughly 19 received Ad26.COV2.S at low or high dose, single or two shots; about 5 received placebo; per-sample allocation not given. At day 63 after the first vaccine or placebo injection, samples were drawn. This clone appeared a single time. As yet, its antigen is unknown. Germline values: CDR1 SGHTA, CDR2 FQGNSA. The CDR3 runs to 17 residues. Between the trimmed V and J ends, which lost 1 base and 8 bases, there was a span of 23 bases.

The TCR sequence derives from a person between 18 and 65 years old who received the Ad26.COV2.S COVID-19 vaccine or a placebo. This sample comprised peripheral blood, obtained in a trial of Ad26.COV2.S vaccine versus placebo. The rearrangement links TRBV7-2 to TRBJ1-2, with D possibly TRBD1 on 5 matching bases. Written as DNA, the CDR3 is TGTGCCAGCAGCTTAGTCTCCGAGACAGTTTATGTCCCGGGCTACACCTTC. Amino acids: CASSLVSETVYVPGYTF.